This entry describes one T cell receptor beta chain. The record originates from a study of technical replicates of blood from a handful of donors. Sequencing was performed with immunoSEQ multiplex PCR; in TCRdb, only in-frame clones are kept and a portion is missing. The repertoire holds around 70,000 clones, with more than 85% as singletons. This CDR3 has 15 residues. Germline V lookup: CDR1 LGHNA, CDR2 YNFKEQ. V shed 5 bases and J 7 bases; nucleotides not matched to a gene: 11. This sequence originates from a human donor in good health. V gene TRBV4-2 combines with J gene TRBJ2-5; TRBD2 matches at 9 bases. Specimen: T cells isolated from PBMCs. Written as DNA, the CDR3 is TGTGCCAGCAGCGTCCGACTAGCGGTCCGGGGGACCCAGTACTTC. It encodes CASSVRLAVRGTQYF.